The 22 T cell receptor beta chains reported below all come from one sample, sequenced in a study of T cell repertoires in ileal Crohn's disease. TCRdb's table, derived via immunoSEQ multiplex PCR, lists solely in-frame clones and lacks some. The sample lists roughly 2,400 clones; roughly 92% were seen once. The source material was ileal tissue. The receptors here all came from an adult with Crohn's disease.

The rearrangement joins TRBV11-3 to TRBJ1-6; D perhaps matches TRBD1 (5 bases). V shed 0 bases and J shed 7 bases, with 13 bases lying between them. Germline CDR1 reads SGHNT; CDR2 reads YENEEA. The CDR3 is 16 amino acids. The CDR3 bases are TGTGCCAGCAGCTTAGATGGCAGGGCCGTCAATTCACCCCTCCACTTT. It encodes CASSLDGRAVNSPLHF.

V usage is TRBV10-2 and J usage is TRBJ2-1; 8 bases fit TRBD2. CDR3 size: 14 residues. Trimming took 8 bases from V and 5 from J; bases not matched to a gene: 8. Germline V CDR1 and CDR2: WSHSY, SAAADI. The chain's CDR3 is CASVSSGGDNEQFF. The CDR3 DNA sequence: TGCGCCAGCGTTTCGTCGGGGGGGGACAATGAGCAGTTCTTC.

The rearrangement uses TRBV4-2 and TRBJ2-2, with a weak D call TRBD2 (6 bases). V gave up 4 bases and J gave up 1 base, with 10 bases separating them. The CDR3 consists of 15 residues. The germline CDR1 and CDR2 sequences are LGHNA and YNFKEQ. CDR3 bases: TGTGCCAGCAGCCCTGTCGGGGGGAACACCGGGGAGCTGTTTTTT. It is translated as CASSPVGGNTGELFF.

The chain has TRBV7-2 and TRBJ2-2; D gene ambiguous. The CDR3 spans 14 residues. V lost 1 base and J lost 6, with 9 bases in between. In germline, CDR1 is SGHTA, CDR2 FQGNSA. CDR3 DNA sequence: TGTGCCAGCAGCTTAGGGTTTAGCTCCGGGGAGCTGTTTTTT. Its protein is CASSLGFSSGELFF.

The chain has TRBV5-1 and TRBJ2-5; 7 bases map to TRBD1. Germline values: CDR1 SGHRS, CDR2 YFSETQ. V trimming: 0 bases; J trimming: 4 bases; junction bases outside the gene matches: 6. The CDR3 totals 15 residues. CDR3 residues: CASSLGGNRGETQYF. The CDR3 DNA is TGCGCCAGCAGCTTGGGAGGCAACAGGGGAGAGACCCAGTACTTC.

The chain carries TRBV30 and TRBJ1-1; 9 bases map to TRBD1. Looked up from germline, CDR1 is GTSNPN and CDR2 is SVGIG (reference sequence). Trimming at V came to 2 bases and at J to 5 bases, leaving 6 bases not matched to a gene. This CDR3 spans 14 amino acids. Here the CDR3 DNA reads TGTGCCTGGAGTCCAAGGACAGGGGAAACTGAAGCTTTCTTT. The encoded protein is CAWSPRTGETEAFF.

This clone was counted once. The chain carries TRBV7-2 and TRBJ2-7, with 10 bases aligning to TRBD2. Germline V gene lookup returns CDR1 SGHTA and CDR2 FQGNSA. V lost 1 base and J lost 1; bases outside the gene matches: 4. The CDR3 totals 16 residues. This CDR3 is CASSLGRTSGSYEQYF. CDR3 DNA sequence: TGTGCCAGCAGCTTAGGTCGGACTAGCGGTTCCTACGAGCAGTACTTC.

V is TRBV12-5 and J is TRBJ2-3; 7 bases fit TRBD2. The length of the CDR3 is 14 residues. CDR1 LGHNT and CDR2 FRNRAP come from the germline V gene. With V trimmed by 6 bases and J by 0 bases, 3 bases remained unmatched. The CDR3 DNA follows: TGTGCTAGTGGCCGGGGAGGGAGCACAGATACGCAGTATTTT. Translation gives CASGRGGSTDTQYF.

Comments on this clone: Because it lacks the conserved phenylalanine or tryptophan at the end, this CDR3 is likely a read error. The rearrangement links TRBV9 to TRBJ1-2, with D possibly TRBD1 on 5 matching bases. CDR3 length: 15 amino acids. Germline V gives CDR1 SGDLS, CDR2 YYNGEE. V was trimmed by 6 bases and J by 4 bases, leaving 19 bases between them. The CDR3 is CASTRGSVGRYGYTL. DNA of the CDR3: TGTGCCAGCACCCGGGGGAGTGTGGGCCGCTATGGCTACACCCTC.

V gene TRBV21-1 combines with J gene TRBJ2-1; TRBD2 is the table's D call and was not checked against the DNA. TRBV21-1 is a known pseudogene. This CDR3 comprises 16 residues. The CDR3 here is CASSSQTSGESNEQFF. The CDR3 DNA is TGTGCCAGCAGCAGCCAAACTAGCGGGGAGTCCAATGAGCAGTTCTTC.

The chain carries TRBV7-2 and TRBJ2-5; D perhaps matches TRBD2 (7 bases). The CDR3 spans 14 residues. Deletions cut 1 base from V and 7 bases from J, with 13 bases between. Per germline, CDR1 SGHTA and CDR2 FQGNSA. The CDR3: CASSLGGGAGTQYF. In DNA form, the CDR3 reads TGTGCCAGCAGCTTAGGTGGGGGGGCCGGGACCCAGTACTTC. The full variable domain, its missing parts supplied by reference TRBV7-2 and TRBJ2-5, is GAGVSQSPSNKVTEKGKDVELRCDPISGHTALYWYRQSLGQGLEFLIYFQGNSAPDKSGLPSDRFSAERTGGSVSTLTIQRTQQEDSAVYLCASSLGGGAGTQYFGPGTRLLVL.

This chain connects TRBV2 to TRBJ1-5, with 7 bases lining up with TRBD1. The CDR3 runs to 14 residues. The junction had 3 bases not matched to a gene; V was cut back by 6 bases and J by 1 base. Germline V lookup: CDR1 SNHLY, CDR2 FYNNEI. CDR3 sequence (DNA): TGTGCCAGCAGACAGGGGTTAAGCAATCAGCCCCAGCATTTT. It codes for CASRQGLSNQPQHF.

The rearrangement links TRBV14 to TRBJ1-2; TRBD1 aligns across 8 bases. Germline CDR1 reads SGHDN; CDR2 reads FVKESK. The junction had 11 bases not matched to a gene; V was cut back by 6 bases and J by 8 bases. This CDR3 comprises 14 residues. CDR3 DNA: TGTGCCAGCAGACGACAGGGGTCGCGTTCCGGCTACACCTTC. This encodes CASRRQGSRSGYTF.

The chain couples TRBV7-9 to TRBJ2-2; tentative D call: TRBD2 (6 bases). The CDR3 has 14 residues. Trimming cost V 0 bases and J 4 bases, with 6 bases left between them. The V gene's germline CDR1 is SEHNR and CDR2 FQNEAQ (reference sequence). The CDR3 coding sequence is TGTGCCAGCAGCTTAGCTAGCGGCACCGGGGAGCTGTTTTTT. This gives the protein CASSLASGTGELFF.

The CDR3 nucleotides read TGTGCCAGCAGCCCCAGGGAAACCGGGGAGCTGTTTTTT. Its translation is CASSPRETGELFF. The V gene is TRBV5-4, the J gene TRBJ2-2, with TRBD1 as a possible D gene (5 bases). This CDR3 has 13 residues. Germline CDR1 SGHNT, CDR2 YYREEE (reference sequence). V shed 4 bases and J shed 5 bases, with 9 bases lying between them.

This clone has just one count. The chain joins TRBV9 to TRBJ2-2; 8 bases fit TRBD1. The germline gives CDR1 SGDLS, CDR2 YYNGEE. With 7 bases clipped from V and 7 bases from J, the junction kept 6 bases outside the gene matches. The CDR3 contains 13 residues. The CDR3 spells CASGRGLGGELFF. As DNA, the CDR3 is TGTGCCAGCGGCAGGGGGCTCGGCGGGGAGCTGTTTTTT.

The chain has TRBV19 and TRBJ1-5; TRBD1 aligns across 7 bases. V shed 7 bases, J shed 3 bases, and the junction held 12 bases outside the gene matches. This CDR3 is built from 16 residues. CDR1 and CDR2 (germline): LNHDA, SQIVND (reference sequence). CDR3 sequence (DNA): TGTGCCAGTACCACCTGGACAGGATTCTTCAATCAGCCCCAGCATTTT. Its translation: CASTTWTGFFNQPQHF.

The genes are TRBV5-8 and TRBJ1-2; D remains ambiguous. CDR3 size: 15 residues. Germline V gives CDR1 SGHTS, CDR2 YDEGEE. Between the trimmed V and J ends, which lost 0 bases and 7 bases, there was a span of 16 bases. The CDR3 bases are TGTGCCAGCAGCTTGGGAGGGAAGTATGTTGTTGGCTACACCTTC. Its translation: CASSLGGKYVVGYTF.

V gene TRBV18 combines with J gene TRBJ1-1; TRBD1 aligns across 9 bases. Per germline, CDR1 KGHSH and CDR2 LQKENI. Losses at the gene ends were 3 bases for V and 7 bases for J; bases not matched to a gene: 9. This CDR3 has 15 amino acids. This CDR3 reads CASSPTGTGRLEAFF. The CDR3 coding sequence is TGTGCCAGCTCACCTACCGGGACAGGGAGGCTTGAAGCTTTCTTT.

The J gene is TRBJ1-1, the V gene TRBV29-1; 7 bases are shared with TRBD1. Germline-derived CDR1 and CDR2 are SQVTM and ANQGSEA. With 6 bases clipped from V and 4 bases from J, the junction kept 11 bases outside the gene matches. The CDR3 sequence is 14 residues long. CDR3 DNA sequence: TGCAGCGTAGATAGGACAGGCTCGAGCACTGAAGCTTTCTTT. Protein sequence: CSVDRTGSSTEAFF.

This clone appeared once. The rearrangement links TRBV20-1 to TRBJ1-1; 7 nucleotides agree with TRBD1. This CDR3 has 11 residues. V gave up 2 bases and J gave up 8 bases; unmatched junction bases: 2. CDR1 is DFQATT, CDR2 SNEGSKA, per germline (reference sequence). The CDR3 is CSARPGQEAFF. CDR3 nucleotide sequence: TGCAGTGCTAGACCGGGACAGGAAGCTTTCTTT.

This clone was observed a handful of times. The chain couples TRBV30 to TRBJ2-1, with 9 bases matching TRBD1. The CDR3 spans 17 residues. The V gene end was trimmed by 0 bases and the J gene end by 4 bases; junction bases not matched to a gene: 10. Germline loops: CDR1 GTSNPN, CDR2 SVGIG (reference sequence). CDR3 in amino acids: CAWSVPTGTGRYNEQFF. In DNA form, the CDR3 reads TGTGCCTGGAGTGTACCCACCGGGACAGGGCGGTACAATGAGCAGTTCTTC.